The 14 T cell receptor beta chains below were found in one sample sequenced in a study of T-cell reconstitution after alpha-beta-depleted transplantation in children. The TCRbeta library incorporated unique molecular identifiers. TCRdb analysed the PCR reads with MiXCR anew, one entry per CDR3 protein. The repertoire holds some 640,000 distinct CDR3 sequences, over 15% seen once, with 0.9% to 1.2% in the top ten. The sequenced sample was PBMCs from the stem cell graft donor, obtained from the stem cell graft. These receptors originate from a human donor who donated a stem cell graft to a child with acute myeloid leukemia.

This clonotype was observed many times. J is TRBJ2-1 and V is TRBV7-2; 10 bases match TRBD2. CDR1 is SGHTA and CDR2 is FQGNSA in the germline V gene. After removal of 3 bases from V and 4 bases from J, the junction contained 3 bases not matched to a gene. This CDR3 contains 15 residues. This CDR3 reads CASSFIAGGYNEQFF. The CDR3 bases are TGTGCCAGCAGCTTCATAGCGGGGGGATACAATGAGCAGTTCTTC. The complete variable domain, with remaining parts taken from reference TRBV7-2 and TRBJ2-1, reads GAGVSQSPSNKVTEKGKDVELRCDPISGHTALYWYRQSLGQGLEFLIYFQGNSAPDKSGLPSDRFSAERTGGSVSTLTIQRTQQEDSAVYLCASSFIAGGYNEQFFGPGTRLTVL.

In its sample, this clonotype was seen a few times. The genes are TRBV7-2 and TRBJ2-3, with D hard to call. V gave up 1 base and J gave up 2 bases, with 13 bases separating them. Germline values: CDR1 SGHTA, CDR2 FQGNSA. This CDR3 is 16 amino acids long. The CDR3 protein is CASSLGRYLSTDTQYF. CDR3 coding DNA: TGTGCCAGCAGCTTAGGACGATACCTTTCCACAGATACGCAGTATTTT.

The chain joins TRBV7-9 to TRBJ2-7; 7 nucleotides match TRBD1. Germline trimming cut 0 bases from V and 2 bases from J; bases unmatched to any gene: 4. CDR3 length: 15 amino acids. Per the germline V gene, CDR1 is SEHNR and CDR2 is FQNEAQ (reference sequence). The CDR3 loop is CASSLARQGAYEQYF. The CDR3 DNA is TGTGCCAGCAGCTTAGCCCGACAGGGAGCCTACGAGCAGTACTTC.

This chain uses TRBV20-1 with TRBJ1-5; D remains ambiguous. Trimming cost V 3 bases and J 0 bases, with 12 bases left between them. The CDR3 has 15 amino acids. Germline V gene sequence: CDR1 DFQATT, CDR2 SNEGSKA (reference sequence). This CDR3 reads CSASAGFNSNQPQHF. CDR3 sequence (DNA): TGCAGTGCTAGCGCGGGGTTCAATAGCAATCAGCCCCAGCATTTT.

The chain has TRBV6-1 and TRBJ1-1; D is unresolved. The CDR3 runs to 14 residues. V gave up 3 bases and J gave up 5 bases, with 13 bases separating them. Germline V gene data show CDR1 as MNHNS and CDR2 as SASEGT. The CDR3 DNA sequence: TGTGCCAGCAGTGACAACCCAGGAGGAACTGAAGCTTTCTTT. The encoded protein is CASSDNPGGTEAFF.

The genes are TRBV2 and TRBJ2-5; a weak D match, TRBD1 (6 bases). Trimming took 3 bases from V and 1 from J, leaving 12 bases between them. This CDR3 is built from 15 residues. Germline V CDR1 and CDR2: SNHLY, FYNNEI. CDR3 sequence reads: CASSDRQVLQETQYF. In nucleotides, the CDR3 is TGTGCCAGCAGTGATAGACAGGTTCTCCAAGAGACCCAGTACTTC.

The rearrangement uses TRBV13 and TRBJ2-3, with D possibly matching TRBD2 (7 bases). CDR3 length: 13 residues. V was shortened by 8 bases and J by 4 bases, with 13 bases between the two germline ends. Germline CDR1 reads PRHDT; CDR2 reads FYEKMQ (reference sequence). The CDR3 DNA follows: TGTGCCAGCGACTTGCGGGGGCCAGATACGCAGTATTTT. As protein: CASDLRGPDTQYF.

This clonotype was observed many times. The chain uses TRBV5-6 and TRBJ1-2; 8 bases fit TRBD1. The ends lost 4 bases at V and 0 bases at J; junction bases unmatched: 8. Germline assignment: CDR1 SGHDT and CDR2 YYEEEE. This CDR3 has 16 amino acids. The CDR3 loop is CASSHGTGASNYGYTF. The CDR3 DNA follows: TGTGCCAGCAGCCACGGGACAGGCGCATCTAACTATGGCTACACCTTC.

The chain couples TRBV7-9 to TRBJ2-3; a weak D match, TRBD1 (6 bases). Trimming cost V 5 bases and J 4 bases, with 10 bases left between them. The CDR3 length is 13 residues. Germline V gene sequence: CDR1 SEHNR, CDR2 FQNEAQ (reference sequence). CDR3 DNA: TGTGCCAGCAGCCCCAAGGGGGCAGATACGCAGTATTTT. Its protein product is CASSPKGADTQYF.

The chain employs TRBV21-1 and TRBJ1-5. TRBV21-1 is assigned pseudogene status. This CDR3 contains 16 residues. The CDR3 DNA reads as TGTGCCAGCAGCAAGGGTTCCACCTTGCCCTATCAGCCCCAGCATTTT. Residues: CASSKGSTLPYQPQHF.

This clonotype was observed a few times. The genes are TRBV7-2 and TRBJ1-3; D gene uncertain. Germline lookup yields CDR1 SGHTA and CDR2 FQGNSA. CDR3 size: 15 residues. Trimming removed 8 bases at V and 0 bases at J, with 14 bases between. In DNA, the CDR3 is TGTGCCAGCGCCCCCGGACCCAGCTCTGGAAACACCATATATTTT. Translating gives CASAPGPSSGNTIYF.

This chain uses TRBV12-3 or TRBV12-4 with TRBJ1-2, with 9 nucleotides matching TRBD1. V lost 5 bases and J lost 5; bases outside the gene matches: 6. The CDR3 loop spans 14 amino acids. CDR3 loop: CASSTPDRGYGYTF. CDR3 DNA sequence: TGTGCCAGCAGTACCCCGGACAGGGGATATGGCTACACCTTC.

The sample holds a few counts of this clonotype. The chain joins TRBV12-3 or TRBV12-4 to TRBJ1-4; maybe TRBD1 (5 bases). Deletions cut 5 bases from V and 0 bases from J, with 13 bases between. CDR3 size: 16 residues. CDR3 protein: CASSRRAGATNEKLFF. The CDR3 DNA is TGTGCCAGCAGTAGGAGGGCGGGGGCAACTAATGAAAAACTGTTTTTT.

This clonotype was detected ten times or more. This chain connects TRBV7-2 to TRBJ1-1; D unclear. This CDR3 region has 14 residues. Germline CDR1 reads SGHTA; CDR2 reads FQGNSA. The V gene lost 3 bases and the J gene lost 4 bases, with 12 bases spanning the gap. The CDR3 bases are TGTGCCAGCAGCTTCGCCCGTCAGGCCACTGAAGCTTTCTTT. The encoded protein is CASSFARQATEAFF.